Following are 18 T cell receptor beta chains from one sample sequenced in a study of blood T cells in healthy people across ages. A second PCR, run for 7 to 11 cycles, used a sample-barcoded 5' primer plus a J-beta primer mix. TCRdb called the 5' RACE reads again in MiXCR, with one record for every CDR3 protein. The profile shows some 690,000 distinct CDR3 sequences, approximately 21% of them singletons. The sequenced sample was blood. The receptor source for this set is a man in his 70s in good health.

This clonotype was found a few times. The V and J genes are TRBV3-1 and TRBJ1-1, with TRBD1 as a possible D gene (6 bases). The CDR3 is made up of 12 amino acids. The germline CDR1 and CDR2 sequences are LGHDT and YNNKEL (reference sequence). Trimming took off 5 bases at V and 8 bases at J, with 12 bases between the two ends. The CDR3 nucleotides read TGTGCCAGCAGCGTACAGGGTCGGGAAGCTTTCTTT. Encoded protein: CASSVQGREAFF.

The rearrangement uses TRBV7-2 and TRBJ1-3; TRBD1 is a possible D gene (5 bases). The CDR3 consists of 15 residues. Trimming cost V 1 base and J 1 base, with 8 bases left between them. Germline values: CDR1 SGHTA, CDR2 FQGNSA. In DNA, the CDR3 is TGTGCCAGCAGCTTAGATGGGGGTTCTGGAAACACCATATATTTT. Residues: CASSLDGGSGNTIYF.

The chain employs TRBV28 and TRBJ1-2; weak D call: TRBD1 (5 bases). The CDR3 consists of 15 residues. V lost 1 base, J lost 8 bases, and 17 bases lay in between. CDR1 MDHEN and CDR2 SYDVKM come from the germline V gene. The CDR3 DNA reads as TGTGCCAGCAGTTTATTAGGGGTGGCCCATCGGGGCTACACCTTC. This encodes CASSLLGVAHRGYTF.

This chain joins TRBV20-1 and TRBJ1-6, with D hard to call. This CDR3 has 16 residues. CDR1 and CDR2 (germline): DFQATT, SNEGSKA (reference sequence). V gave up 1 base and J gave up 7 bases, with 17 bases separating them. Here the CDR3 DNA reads TGCAGTGCTAGAGTAAATTCAGGCCGCCCAAATTCACCCCTCCACTTT. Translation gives CSARVNSGRPNSPLHF.

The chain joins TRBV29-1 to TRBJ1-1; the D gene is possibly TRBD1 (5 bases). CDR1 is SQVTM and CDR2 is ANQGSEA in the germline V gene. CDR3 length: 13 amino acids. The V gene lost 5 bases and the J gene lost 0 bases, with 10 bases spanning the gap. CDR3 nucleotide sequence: TGCAGCGTTAGGACACCATTGAACACTGAAGCTTTCTTT. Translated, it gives CSVRTPLNTEAFF.

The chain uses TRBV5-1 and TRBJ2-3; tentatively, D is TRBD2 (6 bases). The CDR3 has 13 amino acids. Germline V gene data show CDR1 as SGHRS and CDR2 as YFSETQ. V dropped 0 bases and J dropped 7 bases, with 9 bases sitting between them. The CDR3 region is CASSLEEGYTQYF. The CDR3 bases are TGCGCCAGCAGCTTGGAGGAGGGATATACGCAGTATTTT.

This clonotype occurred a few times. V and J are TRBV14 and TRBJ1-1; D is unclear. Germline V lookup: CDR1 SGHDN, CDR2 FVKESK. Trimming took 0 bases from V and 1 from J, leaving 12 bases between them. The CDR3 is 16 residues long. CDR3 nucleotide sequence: TGTGCCAGCAGCCAAGAGGCTTACCTCCCGAACACTGAAGCTTTCTTT. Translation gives CASSQEAYLPNTEAFF.

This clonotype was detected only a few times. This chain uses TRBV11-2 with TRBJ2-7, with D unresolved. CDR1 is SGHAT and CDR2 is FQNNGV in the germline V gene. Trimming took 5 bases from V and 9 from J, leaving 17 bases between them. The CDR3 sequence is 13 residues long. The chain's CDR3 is CASSPLLGNGQYF. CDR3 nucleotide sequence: TGTGCCAGCAGCCCCTTATTGGGCAACGGGCAGTACTTC.

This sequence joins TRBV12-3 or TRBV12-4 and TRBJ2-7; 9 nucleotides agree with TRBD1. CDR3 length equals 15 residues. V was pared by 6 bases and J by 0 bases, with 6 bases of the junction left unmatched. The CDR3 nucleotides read TGTGCCAGCAGATCCGGGACAGGGAACTCCTACGAGCAGTACTTC. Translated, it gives CASRSGTGNSYEQYF.

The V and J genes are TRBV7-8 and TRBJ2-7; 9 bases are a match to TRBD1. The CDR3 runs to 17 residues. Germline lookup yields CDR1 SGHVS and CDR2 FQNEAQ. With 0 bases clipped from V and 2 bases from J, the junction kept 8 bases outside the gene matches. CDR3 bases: TGTGCCAGCAGCTTAGCGCTCGGGACAGGGATTACCTACGAGCAGTACGTC. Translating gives CASSLALGTGITYEQYV.

The CDR3 here is CATSSLAGYIDEQFF. The CDR3 nucleotides read TGTGCCACCTCGTCTTTGGCAGGTTATATAGATGAGCAGTTCTTC. This chain connects TRBV11-3 to TRBJ2-1; D ambiguous. CDR3 length: 15 amino acids. Trimming shortened V by 10 bases and J by 8 bases, and 24 bases separated the two germline ends. The germline gives CDR1 SGHNT, CDR2 YENEEA.

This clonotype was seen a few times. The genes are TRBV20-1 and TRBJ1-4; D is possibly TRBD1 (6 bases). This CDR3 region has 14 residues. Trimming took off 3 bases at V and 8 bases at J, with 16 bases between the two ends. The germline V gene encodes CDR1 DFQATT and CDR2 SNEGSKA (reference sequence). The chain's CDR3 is CSARKGGGREKLFF. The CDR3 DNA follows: TGCAGTGCTAGGAAGGGGGGGGGCCGGGAAAAACTGTTTTTT.

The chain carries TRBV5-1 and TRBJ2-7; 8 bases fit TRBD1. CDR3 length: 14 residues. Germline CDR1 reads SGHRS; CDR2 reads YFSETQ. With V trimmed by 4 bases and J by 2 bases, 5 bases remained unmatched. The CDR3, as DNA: TGCGCCAGCAGCCATGGACAGGGACCCTACGAGCAGTACTTC. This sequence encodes CASSHGQGPYEQYF.

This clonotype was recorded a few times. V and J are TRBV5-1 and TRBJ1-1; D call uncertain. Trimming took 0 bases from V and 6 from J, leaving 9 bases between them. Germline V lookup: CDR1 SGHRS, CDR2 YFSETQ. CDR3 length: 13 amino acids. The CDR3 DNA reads TGCGCCAGCAGCTTGGGGGCAGGCGCTGAAGCTTTCTTT. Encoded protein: CASSLGAGAEAFF.

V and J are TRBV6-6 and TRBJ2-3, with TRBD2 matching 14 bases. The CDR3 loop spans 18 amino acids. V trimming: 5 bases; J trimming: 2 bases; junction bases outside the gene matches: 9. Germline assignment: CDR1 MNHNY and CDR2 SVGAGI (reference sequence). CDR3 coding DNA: TGTGCCAGCAGTCCGGGACTAGCGGGAGTGGGACTCACAGATACGCAGTATTTT. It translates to CASSPGLAGVGLTDTQYF.

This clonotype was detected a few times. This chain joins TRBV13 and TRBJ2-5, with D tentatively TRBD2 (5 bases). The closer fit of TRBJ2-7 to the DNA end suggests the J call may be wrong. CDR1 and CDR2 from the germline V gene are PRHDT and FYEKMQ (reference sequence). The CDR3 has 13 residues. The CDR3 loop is CASSQITRGEQYF. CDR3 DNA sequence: TGTGCCAGCAGCCAAATTACTAGAGGCGAGCAGTACTTC.

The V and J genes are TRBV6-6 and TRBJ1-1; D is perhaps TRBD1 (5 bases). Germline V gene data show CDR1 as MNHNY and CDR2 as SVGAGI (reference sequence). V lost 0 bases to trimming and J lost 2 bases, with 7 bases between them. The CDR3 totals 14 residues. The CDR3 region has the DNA TGTGCCAGCAGTTACTCGACAGCTAACACTGAAGCTTTCTTT. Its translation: CASSYSTANTEAFF.

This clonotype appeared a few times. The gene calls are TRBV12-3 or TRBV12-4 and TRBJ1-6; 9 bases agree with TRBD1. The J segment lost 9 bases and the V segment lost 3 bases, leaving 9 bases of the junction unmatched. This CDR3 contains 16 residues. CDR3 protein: CASSLGQGRNFSPLHF. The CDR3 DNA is TGTGCCAGCAGTTTGGGACAGGGTCGAAATTTTTCACCCCTCCACTTT.